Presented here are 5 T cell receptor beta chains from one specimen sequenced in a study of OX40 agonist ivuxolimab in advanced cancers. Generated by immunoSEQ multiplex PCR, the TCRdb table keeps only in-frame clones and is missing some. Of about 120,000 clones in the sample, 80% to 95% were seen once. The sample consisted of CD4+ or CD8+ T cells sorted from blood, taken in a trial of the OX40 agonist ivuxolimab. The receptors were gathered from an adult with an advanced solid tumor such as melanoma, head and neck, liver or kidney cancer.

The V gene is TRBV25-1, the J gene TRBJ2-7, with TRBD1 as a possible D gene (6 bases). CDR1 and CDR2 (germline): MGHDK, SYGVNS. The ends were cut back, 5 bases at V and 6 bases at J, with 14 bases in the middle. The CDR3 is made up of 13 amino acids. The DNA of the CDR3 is TGTGCCAGCAGTTTCACCGCAGGGGCCGAGCAGTACTTC. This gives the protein CASSFTAGAEQYF.

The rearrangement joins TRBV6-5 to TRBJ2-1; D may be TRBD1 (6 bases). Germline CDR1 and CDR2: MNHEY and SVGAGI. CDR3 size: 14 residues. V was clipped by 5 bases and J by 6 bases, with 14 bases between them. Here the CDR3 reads CASSPADSFNEQFF. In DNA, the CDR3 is TGTGCCAGCAGTCCCGCGGACAGTTTCAATGAGCAGTTCTTC.

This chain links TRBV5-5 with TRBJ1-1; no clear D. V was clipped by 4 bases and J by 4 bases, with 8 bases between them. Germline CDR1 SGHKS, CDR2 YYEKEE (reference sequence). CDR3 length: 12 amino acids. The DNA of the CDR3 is TGTGCCAGCAGCGCGGGTGGCACTGAAGCTTTCTTT. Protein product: CASSAGGTEAFF.

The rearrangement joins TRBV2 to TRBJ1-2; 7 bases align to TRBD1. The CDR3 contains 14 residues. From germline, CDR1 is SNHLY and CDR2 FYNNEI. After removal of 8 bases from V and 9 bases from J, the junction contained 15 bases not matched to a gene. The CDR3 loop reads CASQFDRVERSYTF. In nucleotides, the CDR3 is TGTGCCAGCCAATTCGACAGGGTCGAGAGGAGCTACACCTTC. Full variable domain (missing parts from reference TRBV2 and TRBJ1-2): EPEVTQTPSHQVTQMGQEVILRCVPISNHLYFYWYRQILGQKVEFLVSFYNNEISEKSEIFDDQFSVERPDGSNFTLKIRSTKLEDSAMYFCASQFDRVERSYTFGSGTRLTVV.

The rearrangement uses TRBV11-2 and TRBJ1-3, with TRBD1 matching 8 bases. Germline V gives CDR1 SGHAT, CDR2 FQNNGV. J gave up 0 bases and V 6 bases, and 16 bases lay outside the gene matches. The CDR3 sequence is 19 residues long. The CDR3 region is CASRPGTGRLGISGNTIYF. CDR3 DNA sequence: TGTGCCAGCAGACCCGGGACAGGTCGACTGGGGATCTCTGGAAACACCATATATTTT.